This T cell receptor beta chain was retrieved from a study of CD8 T cells in Susac syndrome. Findings and limits, study-wide: It was acknowledged by the study that relatively few individuals were included in its TCR sequencing and HLA analysis.

The CDR3 is 13 residues long. V lost 6 bases to trimming and J lost 9 bases; unmatched junction nucleotides: 6. The individuals used as controls were healthy donors who had been matched for both age and sex. The authors negatively isolated CD8+ and CD4+ T cells and FACS-enriched TEMRA cells. Roughly 0.5 to 1 ug RNA was reverse transcribed with random hexamers. Amplification of TCR beta CDR3 used immunoSEQ multiplex PCR across 54 Vbeta and 13 Jbeta. TCRdb ran MiXCR on the immunoSEQ multiplex PCR reads and lists one entry per CDR3 protein. Of around 150,000 distinct CDR3 sequences listed, around 93% are singletons. Concerning this clonotype: Its antigen is unidentified.

The V call is TRBV12-3 or TRBV12-4, the J call TRBJ2-1, with TRBD1 identical over 9 bases. The sequenced sample was CD4+ T cells from PBMCs. The sequence was collected from a human donor in good health. The CDR3 bases are TGTGCCAGCAGAATGGGGACAGGGACTGAGCAGTTCTTC. This encodes CASRMGTGTEQFF.